This TCR beta chain was recovered during a study of molecular identifiers for immune sequencing clone quantification. Study context: Within a replicate experiment, RNA obtained from either about 20,000 or 100,000 naive CD8 cells was divided into five aliquots, and four of those aliquots were then sequenced.

This clonotype has a count of ten or more. Its specificity is unknown. One entry per CDR3 protein, called by TCRdb with MiXCR from the PCR reads. The top ten hold around a tenth of the sample, which has around 94,000 distinct CDR3 sequences, 35% seen once. General observations from the study: Whereas clones above 20 RNA copies held under 1% of naive-cell molecules, they held over 98% of effector molecules.

A CD8+CD4-CCR7+CD45RA+ phenotype served as the sorting definition for naive CD8 T cells. Trimming took 1 base from V and 9 from J, leaving 9 bases between them. The CDR3 runs to 12 residues. Germline V lookup: CDR1 LGHNA, CDR2 YNFKEQ. The TCR originated in a human donor in good health. Some libraries in this study had Jurkat cell RNA spiked in. This chain links TRBV4-2 with TRBJ2-5, with D perhaps matching TRBD2 (6 bases). The sequenced sample was naive CD8+ T cells from blood, with Jurkat cell RNA spiked in. Subset reported: FACS-sorted CD8+CD4-CCR7+CD45RA+ naive T cells. The CDR3 reads CASSQATGAQYF. The CDR3, as DNA: TGTGCCAGCAGCCAAGCGACGGGGGCCCAGTACTTC.